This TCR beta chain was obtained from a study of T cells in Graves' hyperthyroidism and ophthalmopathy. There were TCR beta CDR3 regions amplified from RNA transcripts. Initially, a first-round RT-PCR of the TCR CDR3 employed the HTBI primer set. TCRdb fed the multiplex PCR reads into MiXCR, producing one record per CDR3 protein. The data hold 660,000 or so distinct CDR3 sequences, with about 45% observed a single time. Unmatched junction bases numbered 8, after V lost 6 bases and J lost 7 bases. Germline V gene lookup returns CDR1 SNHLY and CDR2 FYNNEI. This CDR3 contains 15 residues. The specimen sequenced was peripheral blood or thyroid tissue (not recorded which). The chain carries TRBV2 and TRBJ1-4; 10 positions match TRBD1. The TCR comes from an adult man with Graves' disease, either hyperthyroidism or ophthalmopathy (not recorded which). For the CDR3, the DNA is TGTGCCAGCAGCACCCGGACAGGGGGTCCTGAAAAACTGTTTTTT. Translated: CASSTRTGGPEKLFF.